The TCR beta chain described here comes from a study of T cells in tumors after PD-1 blockade. Study background: Some patients also took daily vismodegib 150 mg during anti-PD-1 treatment. Mean per tumor sample: 26,066 templates (about 550-99,264), 6,000 to 6,500 unique clonotypes.

Tumor or blood genomic DNA was sequenced, with inputs of about 600 ng to 6,500 ng. Study findings and constraints: Expanded exhausted CD8+ clones after therapy were mostly novel clonotypes.

About this clone itself: Its antigen is unidentified.

Repertoires were generated with immunoSEQ multiplex PCR, while TCRdb's copy carries only in-frame clones and drops some. The data show 10,000 to 15,000 clones, with 63% seen just once and about 15% held by the top ten. This sequence was found in a human donor with basal cell carcinoma. The sample consisted of tumor tissue, taken before anti-PD-1 treatment.

The CDR3 coding sequence is TGTGCCAGTAGTATAGATCCCCTTCAAGGCGGCTACACCTTC. It codes for CASSIDPLQGGYTF. The chain uses TRBV19 and TRBJ1-2; D call uncertain. CDR1 is LNHDA, CDR2 SQIVND, per germline (reference sequence). V lost 0 bases, J lost 8 bases, and 13 bases lay in between. The CDR3 loop spans 14 amino acids. Complete variable domain (other parts from reference TRBV19 and TRBJ1-2): DGGITQSPKYLFRKEGQNVTLSCEQNLNHDAMYWYRQDPGQGLRLIYYSQIVNDFQKGDIAEGYSVSREKKESFPLTVTSAQKNPTAFYLCASSIDPLQGGYTFGSGTRLTVV.